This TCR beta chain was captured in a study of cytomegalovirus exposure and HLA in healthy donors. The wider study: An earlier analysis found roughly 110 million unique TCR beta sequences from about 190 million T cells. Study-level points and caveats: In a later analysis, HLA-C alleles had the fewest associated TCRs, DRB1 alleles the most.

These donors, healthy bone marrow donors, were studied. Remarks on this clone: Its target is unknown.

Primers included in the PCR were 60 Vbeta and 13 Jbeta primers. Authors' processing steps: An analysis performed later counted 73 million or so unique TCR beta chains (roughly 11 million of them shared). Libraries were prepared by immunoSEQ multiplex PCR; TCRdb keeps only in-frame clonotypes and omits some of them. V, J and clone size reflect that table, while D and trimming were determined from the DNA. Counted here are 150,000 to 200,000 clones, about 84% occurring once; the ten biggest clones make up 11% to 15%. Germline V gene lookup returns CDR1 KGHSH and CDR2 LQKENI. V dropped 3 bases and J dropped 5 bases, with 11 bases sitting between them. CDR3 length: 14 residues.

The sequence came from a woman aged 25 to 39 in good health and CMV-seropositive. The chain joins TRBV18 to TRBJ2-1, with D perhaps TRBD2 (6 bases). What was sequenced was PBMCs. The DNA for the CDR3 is TGTGCCAGCTCACCGGTTAGCGGCAACAATGAGCAGTTCTTC. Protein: CASSPVSGNNEQFF.